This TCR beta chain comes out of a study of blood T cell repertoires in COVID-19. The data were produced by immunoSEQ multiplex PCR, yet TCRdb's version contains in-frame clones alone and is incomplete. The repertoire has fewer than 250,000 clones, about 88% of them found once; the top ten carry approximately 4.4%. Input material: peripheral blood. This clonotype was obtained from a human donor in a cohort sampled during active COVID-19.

CDR3 nucleotides: TGTGCCAGCAGCTCCGGGTCCCTCGAAAAACTGTTTTTT. Translated, it gives CASSSGSLEKLFF. The chain employs TRBV27 and TRBJ1-4; no clear D gene. The ends were cut back, 6 bases at V and 8 bases at J, with 13 bases in the middle. The CDR3 contains 13 residues. Looked up from germline, CDR1 is MNHEY and CDR2 is SMNVEV (reference sequence).